Below, 13 T cell receptor beta chains from the same sample are listed, as sequenced in a study of blood T cell repertoires in COVID-19. The protocol was immunoSEQ multiplex PCR, while the TCRdb copy is restricted to in-frame clones and leaves out a portion. The data contain around 200,000 clones, 75% to 90% of them singletons. The sequencing input was peripheral blood. The receptors were gathered from a human donor in a cohort sampled during active COVID-19.

This rearrangement joins TRBV6-5 to TRBJ2-7; 13 bases are shared with TRBD2. The germline V gene has CDR1 MNHEY and CDR2 SVGAGI. With 6 bases clipped from V and 2 bases from J, the junction kept 4 bases outside the gene matches. The CDR3 length is 15 residues. CDR3 coding DNA: TGTGCCAGCAGGAAACTAGCGGGAGGGGCCTACGAGCAGTACTTC. Amino acid sequence: CASRKLAGGAYEQYF.

The chain recombines TRBV5-1 with TRBJ1-2; D gene uncertain. The CDR3 is 14 amino acids. Trimming pared 0 bases from V and 8 bases from J, leaving 14 bases between. Per germline, CDR1 SGHRS and CDR2 YFSETQ. The CDR3 here is CASSLGWGEGGYTF. The CDR3 bases are TGCGCCAGCAGCTTGGGGTGGGGAGAAGGCGGCTACACCTTC.

This clone has a single count. V and J are TRBV6-2 or TRBV6-3 and TRBJ2-7; 14 bases are shared with TRBD2. Trimming at V came to 6 bases and at J to 2 bases, leaving 6 bases not matched to a gene. This CDR3 contains 16 residues. Germline loops: CDR1 MNHEY, CDR2 SVGEGT. The CDR3 DNA is TGTGCCAGCAGCTCGGGGACTAGCGGGAGTCCCTACGAGCAGTACTTC. Protein: CASSSGTSGSPYEQYF.

The chain joins TRBV2 to TRBJ1-5, with a possible D match to TRBD1 (6 bases). CDR3 length equals 14 residues. CDR1 is SNHLY and CDR2 is FYNNEI in the germline V gene. Trimming stripped 6 bases from V and 4 bases from J, with 13 bases between. The CDR3 is CASSSGTTNQPQHF. The CDR3 DNA sequence: TGTGCCAGCAGCTCCGGGACAACTAATCAGCCCCAGCATTTT. Looking up the rest from reference TRBV2 and TRBJ1-5 gives the full variable domain: EPEVTQTPSHQVTQMGQEVILRCVPISNHLYFYWYRQILGQKVEFLVSFYNNEISEKSEIFDDQFSVERPDGSNFTLKIRSTKLEDSAMYFCASSSGTTNQPQHFGDGTRLSIL.

The chain joins TRBV6-5 to TRBJ2-3; possibly TRBD2 for D (6 bases). With 7 bases removed from V and 6 bases from J, the gap between germline ends came to 20 bases. Germline assignment: CDR1 MNHEY and CDR2 SVGAGI. The CDR3 is 15 residues long. Here the CDR3 reads CASKGSGANGDTQYF. CDR3 nucleotide sequence: TGTGCCAGCAAAGGTAGCGGAGCGAATGGGGATACGCAGTATTTT.

This chain links TRBV29-1 with TRBJ1-1, with 9 positions matching TRBD1. Germline values: CDR1 SQVTM, CDR2 ANQGSEA. CDR3 length equals 13 residues. V dropped 4 bases and J dropped 5; count of bases not matched to a gene: 5. This CDR3 is CSVGTGVGTEAFF. The CDR3 nucleotides read TGCAGCGTTGGGACAGGGGTAGGGACTGAAGCTTTCTTT.

The V gene is TRBV7-9, the J gene TRBJ1-2; 9 bases align to TRBD1. The CDR3 loop spans 14 amino acids. Germline values: CDR1 SEHNR, CDR2 FQNEAQ (reference sequence). V trimming: 11 bases; J trimming: 5 bases; junction bases outside the gene matches: 12. This CDR3 is CALSTGTGWYGYTF. The CDR3 bases are TGTGCCCTATCCACCGGGACAGGGTGGTATGGCTACACCTTC.

The chain joins TRBV11-1 to TRBJ2-2; D remains ambiguous. Trimming removed 2 bases from V and 8 bases from J, with 9 bases in between. The CDR3 contains 13 residues. The germline V gene encodes CDR1 SGHAT and CDR2 FQDESV (reference sequence). The CDR3 region is CASSLSRGGELFF. DNA for the CDR3: TGTGCCAGCAGCTTATCGAGAGGTGGGGAGCTGTTTTTT.

The chain is built from TRBV30 and TRBJ1-2; 8 bases match TRBD1. This CDR3 contains 15 residues. V lost 4 bases and J lost 0; bases outside the gene matches: 7. The germline CDR1 and CDR2 sequences are GTSNPN and SVGIG (reference sequence). The CDR3 bases are TGTGCCTGGAAAAGGACAGGGAATTCTAACTATGGCTACACCTTC. This translates into CAWKRTGNSNYGYTF.

The chain carries TRBV24-1 and TRBJ2-6; perhaps TRBD1 as D (7 bases). V gave up 2 bases and J gave up 0 bases, with 10 bases separating them. This CDR3 comprises 17 residues. CDR1 is KGHDR, CDR2 SFDVKD, per germline. The CDR3 DNA sequence: TGTGCCACCAGTGATTCGCAGGGGGGCTCTGGGGCCAACGTCCTGACTTTC. The encoded protein is CATSDSQGGSGANVLTF.

The chain employs TRBV25-1 and TRBJ2-7; 9 bases fit TRBD2. The CDR3 has 16 amino acids. The J segment lost 2 bases and the V segment lost 3 bases, leaving 8 bases of the junction unmatched. Looked up from germline, CDR1 is MGHDK and CDR2 is SYGVNS. The chain's CDR3 is CASSDLSGSRPYEQYF. CDR3 sequence (DNA): TGTGCCAGCAGTGACCTTAGCGGGAGCAGGCCCTACGAGCAGTACTTC.

The chain employs TRBV7-2 and TRBJ2-3; 12 nucleotides align to TRBD2. With V trimmed by 5 bases and J by 5 bases, 8 bases remained unmatched. Germline lookup yields CDR1 SGHTA and CDR2 FQGNSA. The CDR3 loop spans 16 amino acids. The CDR3 loop is CASSPETTSGRDTQYF. The CDR3 DNA reads TGTGCCAGCAGCCCCGAAACGACTAGCGGGAGAGATACGCAGTATTTT. The whole variable domain, filled in from reference TRBV7-2 and TRBJ2-3, reads GAGVSQSPSNKVTEKGKDVELRCDPISGHTALYWYRQSLGQGLEFLIYFQGNSAPDKSGLPSDRFSAERTGGSVSTLTIQRTQQEDSAVYLCASSPETTSGRDTQYFGPGTRLTVL.

The CDR3 loop is CASRPTGMNTEAFF. The CDR3 bases are TGTGCCAGCAGACCGACAGGGATGAACACTGAAGCTTTCTTT. The genes are TRBV28 and TRBJ1-1, with 7 bases matching TRBD1. CDR3 size: 14 residues. V gave up 6 bases and J gave up 0 bases; unmatched junction bases: 4. Germline-derived CDR1 and CDR2 are MDHEN and SYDVKM.